This section outlines one TCR beta chain sequence together with its context. This clonotype appeared a few times. It lacks a known antigen. Nothing much larger sits one base from this clone, and base qualities are not available. This sample stems from a study of Graves' ophthalmopathy and Graves' hyperthyroidism (dated by TCRdb to 2016 to 2019). A note on the overall study: Stable hyperthyroidism was defined as no progression to ophthalmopathy within 18 months of follow-up. To tell Graves' ophthalmopathy apart from Graves' hyperthyroidism, and to predict which patients would progress to ophthalmopathy, the study relied on TCR beta repertoire signatures. In total, 135 blood samples were TCR-sequenced: some 40 ophthalmopathy, approximately 75 hyperthyroidism and some 17 hyperthyroidism-to-ophthalmopathy patients. To explore V-J signatures that separate ophthalmopathy from hyperthyroidism, a discovery set of about a hundred patients was enrolled, consisting of about 45 with ophthalmopathy and around 60 with stable hyperthyroidism. An independent validation cohort was composed of fewer than 20 hyperthyroidism patients and around 16 patients who later progressed from hyperthyroidism to ophthalmopathy. In a handful of hyperthyroidism patients, the T-cell repertoires found in thyroid tissue were compared with those found in blood. Following sample collection, hyperthyroidism patients were given methimazole at a starting dose of 30 mg daily, and ophthalmopathy patients were given high-dose intravenous methylprednisolone. General findings and caveats noted by the study authors: In validation, the model predicted ophthalmopathy progression with 55% to 71% sensitivity and around 72% specificity; roughly 11 predicted patients were CT-confirmed with GO in a median of about 7.1 months. Sample size was not statistically predetermined, and group allocation was not concealed from the investigators. Most expanded thyroid clonotypes with frequency above 0.001 were also detected in blood, suggesting blood repertoires may reflect the thyroid immune response. The 13-signature model separated ophthalmopathy from stable hyperthyroidism with around 90% sensitivity and 81.08% specificity in cross-validation, and 80%/75% in the test set.

Patients with hyperthyroidism were aged 18 to 65 years, had been newly diagnosed, and had a disease duration of less than 2 months. Patients with other autoimmune diseases, uncontrolled infections, pregnancy or lactation were excluded. Clinical symptoms, serum thyroxine, TRAb, thyroid ultrasound and orbital computed tomography were used for diagnosis. Trizol reagent was used to extract the total RNA, and its quality was then checked on an Agilent 2100 Bioanalyzer. For repertoire sequencing, the TCR beta CDR3 regions were amplified from RNA transcripts. A first-round RT-PCR used HTBI primers with the Qiagen OneStep RT-PCR kit, followed by a second-round multiplex PCR, size selection and purification. Libraries were sequenced on an Illumina HiSeq2000 using paired-end 100 bp reads. On the authors' methods: Reads were processed with SOAPnuke, discarding reads with adapters, uncalled bases, mean Phred below 15, or no exact constant-primer or identifier match. High-quality paired reads were merged with COPE v1.2.5. Clonotypes were defined as unique nucleotide sequences and were aligned to IMGT TRB V, D and J references using MiTCR v1.1. Only V-J combinations with frequency above 0.0001 were analysed, covering approximately 99% of repertoires. A TCR clonal expansion and chaos score per V-J combination was defined as the ratio of F50 clonal expansion to chaos observed in the TCRdist matrix. Welch's t-statistics and random forest were used to reduce the features to about 14 V-J combinations, which were then used as input to a naive Bayes classifier. Thyroid-blood repertoire similarity was quantified with the Morisita-Horn index. TCRdb reworked the public reads: Q25 trimming with fastp, MiXCR clone assembly, productive beta chains retained. Each entry merges the rows of one CDR3 protein and shows their most common DNA and genes. What appears here as the V and J calls and clone size reflects TCRdb's work, not the paper's. The sample table records some 1.1 million distinct CDR3 sequences; 35% to 40% of these occur just once. 11% of the sample rests with the top ten.

Compared with germline, V lacks 5 bases and J lacks 0 bases; bases without a gene match: 10. From cysteine to phenylalanine, the CDR3 is 16 amino acids long. Of the read, only the CDR3 DNA is kept; its 48 bases are in frame from base 1. This sequence originates from an adult man with Graves' hyperthyroidism. The sequencing input was peripheral blood or thyroid tissue (not recorded which). The sequence is built from TRBV12-3 or TRBV12-4 and TRBJ2-7; 7 bases in between match TRBD1. The CDR3 protein: CASSPTGQRNSYEQYF. The nucleotide sequence is given as TGTGCCAGCAGTCCCACGGGACAGCGGAACTCCTACGAGCAGTACTTC.